This T cell receptor beta chain is drawn from a study of T-cell memory formation after mild COVID-19. Via MiXCR, TCRdb re-called the 5' RACE reads, giving one row per CDR3 protein. Of hundreds of thousands of distinct CDR3 sequences in the sample, about 22% were seen once. CDR3 length equals 15 residues. Germline trimming cut 2 bases from V and 2 bases from J; bases unmatched to any gene: 4. Sequenced input: PBMCs or a T cell subset sorted from them (not recorded which). This clonotype was obtained from an adult woman who had mild COVID-19 (a few samples of this study predate the infection). Cell type and time point are not known. The J gene is TRBJ2-5, the V gene TRBV12-3 or TRBV12-4, with 8 bases identical to TRBD2. The chain's CDR3 is CASSLFGGGQETQYF. The DNA of the CDR3 is TGTGCCAGCAGTTTATTCGGCGGGGGGCAAGAGACCCAGTACTTC.